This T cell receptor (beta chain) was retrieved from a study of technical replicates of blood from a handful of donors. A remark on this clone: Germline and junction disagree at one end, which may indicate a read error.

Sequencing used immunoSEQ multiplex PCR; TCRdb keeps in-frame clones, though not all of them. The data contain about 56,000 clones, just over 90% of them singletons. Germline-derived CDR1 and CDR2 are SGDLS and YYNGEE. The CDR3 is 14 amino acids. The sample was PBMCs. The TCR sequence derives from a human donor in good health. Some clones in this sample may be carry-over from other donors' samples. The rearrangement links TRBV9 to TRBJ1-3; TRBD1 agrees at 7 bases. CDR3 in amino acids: CASSVDRVGNTIYF. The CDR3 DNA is TGTGCCAGCAGTGTAGACAGGGTTGGAAACACCATATATTTT.